A single sample is the source of the 9 T cell receptor beta chains below, sequenced in a study of T cell changes during pregnancy in multiple sclerosis. Measured with immunoSEQ multiplex PCR; TCRdb has only the in-frame clones, and not every one. The table shows more than 100,000 clones, with roughly 92% occurring only once. Sequenced material: peripheral blood, taken after pregnancy. These receptors came from a female donor with multiple sclerosis, enrolled in a pregnancy study.

The rearrangement joins TRBV5-5 to TRBJ2-3; perhaps TRBD1 as D (5 bases). The CDR3 extends over 18 amino acids. Trimming removed 0 bases at V and 2 bases at J, with 19 bases between. Looked up from germline, CDR1 is SGHKS and CDR2 is YYEKEE (reference sequence). The CDR3 here is CASSLVMAGRGNTDTQYF. The DNA for the CDR3 is TGTGCCAGCAGCTTGGTAATGGCCGGTAGGGGCAACACAGATACGCAGTATTTT.

The chain has TRBV5-4 and TRBJ2-7, with D possibly matching TRBD2 (6 bases). Trimming took off 4 bases at V and 6 bases at J, with 23 bases between the two ends. The length of the CDR3 is 16 residues. Germline values: CDR1 SGHNT, CDR2 YYREEE (reference sequence). The CDR3 protein is CASSILQGLAWGEQYF. CDR3 bases: TGTGCCAGCAGCATTCTCCAGGGACTGGCTTGGGGCGAGCAGTACTTC.

The J gene is TRBJ2-5, the V gene TRBV5-4; 15 nucleotides align to TRBD2. The CDR3 loop spans 17 amino acids. The ends lost 3 bases at V and 5 bases at J; junction bases unmatched: 8. CDR1 and CDR2 from the germline V gene are SGHNT and YYREEE (reference sequence). The CDR3 protein is CASSSVGTSGRRETQYF. CDR3 DNA sequence: TGTGCCAGCAGCTCGGTGGGGACTAGCGGGAGGCGGGAGACCCAGTACTTC. Full variable domain (missing parts from reference TRBV5-4 and TRBJ2-5): ETGVTQSPTHLIKTRGQQVTLRCSSQSGHNTVSWYQQALGQGPQFIFQYYREEENGRGNFPPRFSGLQFPNYSSELNVNALELDDSALYLCASSSVGTSGRRETQYFGPGTRLLVL.

The chain links TRBV5-1 to TRBJ1-4; possible D gene TRBD1, 5 bases. The CDR3 contains 14 residues. The germline CDR1 and CDR2 sequences are SGHRS and YFSETQ. The germline V and J ends were trimmed by 7 bases and 2 bases, with 12 bases remaining between them. The CDR3 loop reads CASLTGGTNEKLFF. The CDR3 nucleotides are TGCGCCAGCTTAACCGGGGGGACTAATGAAAAACTGTTTTTT.

In nucleotides, the CDR3 is TGTGCCAGCAGTTACTCAGGAGGGCCCCAGCATTTT. Its translation is CASSYSGGPQHF. This sequence joins TRBV6-6 and TRBJ1-5, with unresolved D. V gave up 0 bases and J gave up 9 bases, with 6 bases separating them. The V gene's germline CDR1 is MNHNY and CDR2 SVGAGI (reference sequence). The CDR3 consists of 12 residues.

The chain carries TRBV7-6 and TRBJ2-3; D might be TRBD1 (6 bases). The CDR3 spans 16 residues. V was cut by 5 bases and J by 0 bases, with 15 bases left in between. Per the germline V gene, CDR1 is SGHVS and CDR2 is FNYEAQ. As DNA, the CDR3 is TGTGCCAGCAGCCTCACCGACAGGCTTAGCACAGATACGCAGTATTTT. Translated, it gives CASSLTDRLSTDTQYF. Variable domain in full (rest from reference TRBV7-6 and TRBJ2-3): GAGVSQSPRYKVTKRGQDVALRCDPISGHVSLYWYRQALGQGPEFLTYFNYEAQQDKSGLPNDRFSAERPEGSISTLTIQRTEQRDSAMYRCASSLTDRLSTDTQYFGPGTRLTVL.

Only one count was recorded for this clone. The chain uses TRBV5-1 and TRBJ1-5; 7 positions match TRBD1. The CDR3 is 15 residues long. Looked up from germline, CDR1 is SGHRS and CDR2 is YFSETQ. V lost 0 bases and J lost 7; bases outside the gene matches: 7. This CDR3 reads CASSLGTGGRQPQHF. CDR3 nucleotides: TGCGCCAGCAGCTTGGGGACAGGAGGAAGGCAGCCCCAGCATTTT.

J is TRBJ2-7 and V is TRBV28; 9 bases line up with TRBD2. The V and J ends lost 3 bases and 7 bases, in that order; junction bases with no gene match: 7. CDR1 is MDHEN, CDR2 SYDVKM, per germline. The CDR3 extends over 14 amino acids. The CDR3 sequence is CASSFFAGGQEQYF. The CDR3, as DNA: TGTGCCAGCAGTTTCTTTGCGGGAGGGCAGGAGCAGTACTTC.

The chain links TRBV5-6 to TRBJ1-4, with D possibly TRBD1 on 6 matching bases. Trimming stripped 0 bases from V and 4 bases from J, with 10 bases between. The length of the CDR3 is 15 residues. Germline CDR1 reads SGHDT; CDR2 reads YYEEEE. In DNA, the CDR3 is TGTGCCAGCAGCTTGGATACAGGGAGTAATGAAAAACTGTTTTTT. Amino acids: CASSLDTGSNEKLFF.